This T cell receptor (beta chain) emerged from a study of OX40 agonist ivuxolimab in advanced cancers. Study context: Checkpoint inhibitors had been given previously to over 30% of patients.

Whole-study results and caveats: At doses 0.1 to 3.0 mg/kg, CD4+ and CD8+ clones expanded. Relative to CD4+ cells, CD8+ T cells on average had more expanded clones. Near-lowest levels of clonal expansion characterized partial responders at 0.1-3.0 mg/kg.

Per germline, CDR1 MGHRA and CDR2 YSYEKL. CDR3 size: 16 residues. The V gene lost 0 bases and the J gene lost 5 bases, with 14 bases spanning the gap. On this clone: The antigen is unknown.

Profiled with immunoSEQ multiplex PCR; TCRdb holds only in-frame clones, not every one. The data contain some 70,000 clones, just over 85% of them seen just once; the ten biggest clones take up 2.8%. The clonotype was recovered from an adult with an advanced solid tumor such as melanoma, head and neck, liver or kidney cancer. Here the sequenced sample was CD4+ or CD8+ T cells sorted from blood, taken in a trial of the OX40 agonist ivuxolimab. This rearrangement joins TRBV4-1 to TRBJ2-1; the D gene is possibly TRBD2 (5 bases). The CDR3 nucleotides are TGCGCCAGCAGCCAAGACGGAGCGGACCCTAACAATGAGCAGTTCTTC. Amino acid sequence: CASSQDGADPNNEQFF.